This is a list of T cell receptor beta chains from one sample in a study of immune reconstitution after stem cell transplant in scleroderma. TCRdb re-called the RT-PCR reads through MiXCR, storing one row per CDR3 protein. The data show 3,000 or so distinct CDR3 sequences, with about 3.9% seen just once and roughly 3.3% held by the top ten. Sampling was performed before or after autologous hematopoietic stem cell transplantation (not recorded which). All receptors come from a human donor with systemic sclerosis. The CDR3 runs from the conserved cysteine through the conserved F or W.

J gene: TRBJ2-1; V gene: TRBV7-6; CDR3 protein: CASSLPYRGGEQFF
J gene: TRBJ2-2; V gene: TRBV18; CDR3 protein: CASSPRHGADAGELFF
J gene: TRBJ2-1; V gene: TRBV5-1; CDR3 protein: CASSLADEQFF
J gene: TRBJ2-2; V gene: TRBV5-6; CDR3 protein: CASSSPSGKNTGELFF
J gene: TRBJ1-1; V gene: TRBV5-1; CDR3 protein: CASRPRQVNTEAFF
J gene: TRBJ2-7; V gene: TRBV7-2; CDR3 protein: CASSLARTSGVDEQYF
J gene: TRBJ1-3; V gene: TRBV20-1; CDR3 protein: CSARDPDRSGNTIYF
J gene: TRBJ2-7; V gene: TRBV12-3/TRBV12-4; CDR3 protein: CASSADQPPYEQYF
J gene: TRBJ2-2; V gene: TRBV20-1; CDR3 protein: CSARVPGLAPTGELFF
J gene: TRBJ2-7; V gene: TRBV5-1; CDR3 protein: CASSLQITYEQYF
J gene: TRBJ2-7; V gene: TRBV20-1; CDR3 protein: CSASFTTRSSYEQYF
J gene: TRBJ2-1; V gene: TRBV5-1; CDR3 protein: CASSLGVAGSYNEQFF
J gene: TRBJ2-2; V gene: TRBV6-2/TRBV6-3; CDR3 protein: CASCRQSNTGELFF
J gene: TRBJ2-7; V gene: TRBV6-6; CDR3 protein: CASSYATGGAIYEQYF
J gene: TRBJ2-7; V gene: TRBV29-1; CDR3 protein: CSVVVPSYEQYF
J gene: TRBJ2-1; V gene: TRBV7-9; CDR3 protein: CASSLGGLAGINEQFF
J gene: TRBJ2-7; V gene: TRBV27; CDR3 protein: CASSLGGSYEQYF
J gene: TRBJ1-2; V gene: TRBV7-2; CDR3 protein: CASSWGGAVENYGYTF
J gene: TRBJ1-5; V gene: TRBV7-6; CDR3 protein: CASSLERGRGQPQHF
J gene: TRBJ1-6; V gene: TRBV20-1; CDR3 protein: CSARNSGTVNSPLHF
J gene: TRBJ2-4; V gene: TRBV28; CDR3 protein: CASSLRTGPKNIQYF
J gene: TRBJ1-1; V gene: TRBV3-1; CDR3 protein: CASSPTVLGQKAEAFF
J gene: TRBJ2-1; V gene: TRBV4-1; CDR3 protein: CASSQTLAGDSYNEQFF
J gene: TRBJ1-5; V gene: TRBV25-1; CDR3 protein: CASSGMISNQPQHF
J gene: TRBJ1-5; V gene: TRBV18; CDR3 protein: CASSPSGGIIQPQHF
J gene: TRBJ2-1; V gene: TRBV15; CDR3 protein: CATSRDGRGANEQFF
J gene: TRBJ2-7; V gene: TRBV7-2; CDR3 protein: CASSRDRVYEQYF
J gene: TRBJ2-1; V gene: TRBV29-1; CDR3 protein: CSAPATAGFEQFF
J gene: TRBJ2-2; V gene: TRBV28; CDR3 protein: CASSSITGTRTGELFF
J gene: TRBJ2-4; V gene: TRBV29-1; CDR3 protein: CSAQRDPGGGKNIQYF
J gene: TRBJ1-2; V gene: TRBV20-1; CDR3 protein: CSASPSTNYGYTF
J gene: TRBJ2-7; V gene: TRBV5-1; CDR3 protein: CASSLEAGGIDEQYF
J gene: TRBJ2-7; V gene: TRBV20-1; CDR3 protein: CSARPHPTGTSSYEQYF
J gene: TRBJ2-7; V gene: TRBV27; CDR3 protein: CASRPLWVGSNYEQYF
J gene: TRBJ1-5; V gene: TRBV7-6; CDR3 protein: CASSPSPNQPQHF
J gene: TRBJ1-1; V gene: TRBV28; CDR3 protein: CAITGRTEAFF
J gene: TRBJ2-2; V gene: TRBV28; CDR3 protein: CASSNRDRGLGKLFF
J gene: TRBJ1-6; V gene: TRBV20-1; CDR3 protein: CSARERATGRGRNSPLHF
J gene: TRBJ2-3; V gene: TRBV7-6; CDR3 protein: CASSPLLGTQYF
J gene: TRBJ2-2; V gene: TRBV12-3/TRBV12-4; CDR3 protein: CASSVRGSNTGELFF
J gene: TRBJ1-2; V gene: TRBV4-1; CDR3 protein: CASSQDLGNYGYTF
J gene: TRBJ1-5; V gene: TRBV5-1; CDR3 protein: CASSLDGGNQPQHF
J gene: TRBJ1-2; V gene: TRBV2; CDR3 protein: CASSERVGAYGYTF
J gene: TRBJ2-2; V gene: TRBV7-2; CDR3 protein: CASSPTGLLTGELFF
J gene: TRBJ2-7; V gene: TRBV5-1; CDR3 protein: CASRGQGTYEQYF
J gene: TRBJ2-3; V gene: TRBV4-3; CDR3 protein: CASSQEGGGPDTQYF
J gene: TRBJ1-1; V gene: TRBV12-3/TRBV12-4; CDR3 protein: CASSLNGPSQAFF
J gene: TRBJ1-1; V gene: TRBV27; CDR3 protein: CASRGQGYTEAFF